Below, 25 T cell receptor beta chains from the same sample are listed, as sequenced in a study of T-cell reconstitution after alpha-beta-depleted transplantation in children. Preparation of the TCRbeta library used unique molecular identifiers. TCRdb processed the PCR reads anew with MiXCR; each CDR3 protein has one entry. Counted here are approximately 490,000 distinct CDR3 sequences, roughly a tenth occurring once; the ten biggest clones make up about 2.1%. The material sequenced was PBMCs, taken before TCRalphabeta/CD19-depleted stem cell transplant. The receptor set was obtained from a child aged 2 to 15 with inherited bone marrow failure, due to receive a stem cell transplant.

The chain is built from TRBV20-1 and TRBJ2-1; perhaps D is TRBD1 or TRBD2 (6 bases each). The V and J ends lost 3 bases and 5 bases respectively, with 23 bases between them. This CDR3 contains 17 residues. Per the germline V gene, CDR1 is DFQATT and CDR2 is SNEGSKA (reference sequence). The CDR3 nucleotides are TGCAGTGCTAGGGGACTGGGGGCGCGGAGTCGGAACAATGAGCAGTTCTTC. Its protein is CSARGLGARSRNNEQFF.

This clonotype was counted between two and nine times. The gene calls are TRBV5-1 and TRBJ2-1; D unclear. The germline V gene has CDR1 SGHRS and CDR2 YFSETQ. Trimming pared 0 bases from V and 5 bases from J, leaving 12 bases between. CDR3 length: 15 residues. CDR3 sequence reads: CASSLGTSLNNEQFF. The CDR3 region has the DNA TGCGCCAGCAGCTTGGGGACCAGCCTAAACAATGAGCAGTTCTTC.

This clonotype has a count of ten or more. This chain uses TRBV29-1 with TRBJ1-1; 8 nucleotides match TRBD1. After removal of 4 bases from V and 8 bases from J, the junction contained 15 bases not matched to a gene. Germline V gives CDR1 SQVTM, CDR2 ANQGSEA. The CDR3 extends over 15 amino acids. CDR3 protein: CSVAFLGQGGGEAFF. The DNA for the CDR3 is TGCAGCGTTGCCTTCCTTGGACAGGGAGGGGGAGAAGCTTTCTTT.

This clonotype was detected many times. The chain uses TRBV27 and TRBJ2-1; 9 bases line up with TRBD2. The J segment lost 9 bases and the V segment lost 3 bases, leaving 12 bases of the junction unmatched. From germline, CDR1 is MNHEY and CDR2 SMNVEV (reference sequence). The CDR3 is 16 residues long. This CDR3 reads CASSLGWVAGVIEQFF. In DNA, the CDR3 is TGTGCCAGCAGTTTGGGGTGGGTAGCGGGAGTAATTGAGCAGTTCTTC.

This clonotype was seen many times. The CDR3 sequence is CASSWGEGVYNEQFF. For the CDR3, the DNA is TGTGCCAGCAGTTGGGGGGAGGGAGTCTACAATGAGCAGTTCTTC. This sequence joins TRBV6-2 or TRBV6-3 and TRBJ2-1, with 7 positions matching TRBD2. With V trimmed by 4 bases and J by 3 bases, 6 bases remained unmatched. Germline values: CDR1 MNHEY, CDR2 SVGEGT. CDR3 length equals 15 residues.

This chain uses TRBV27 with TRBJ1-5; maybe TRBD1 (5 bases). The CDR3 has 13 residues. Germline-derived CDR1 and CDR2 are MNHEY and SMNVEV (reference sequence). Trimming took off 6 bases at V and 3 bases at J, with 9 bases between the two ends. CDR3 in amino acids: CASSRQINQPQHF. CDR3 sequence (DNA): TGTGCCAGCAGCCGACAGATCAATCAGCCCCAGCATTTT.

The sample holds one count of this clonotype. V gene TRBV6-1 combines with J gene TRBJ2-7; D is possibly TRBD1 (6 bases). The V end was cut by 4 bases, the J end by 3 bases, with 13 bases between. Germline lookup yields CDR1 MNHNS and CDR2 SASEGT. This CDR3 contains 14 residues. The CDR3 DNA is TGTGCCAGCAGTGGAACCGGGACATTCTACGAGCAGTACTTC. This gives the protein CASSGTGTFYEQYF.

In its sample, this clonotype was seen many times. The gene calls are TRBV9 and TRBJ2-1; D gene uncertain. The CDR3 totals 13 residues. V was pared by 0 bases and J by 6 bases, with 7 bases between. Germline-derived CDR1 and CDR2 are SGDLS and YYNGEE. As DNA, the CDR3 is TGTGCCAGCAGCGTAGGGGTGTTCAATGAGCAGTTCTTC. It codes for CASSVGVFNEQFF.

This clonotype was counted a few times. The gene calls are TRBV7-2 and TRBJ2-7; TRBD2 agrees at 15 bases. The CDR3 runs 17 residues. CDR1 is SGHTA and CDR2 is FQGNSA in the germline V gene. V trimming: 5 bases; J trimming: 2 bases; junction bases outside the gene matches: 7. DNA of the CDR3: TGTGCCAGCAGCCTATACAGGACTAGCGGGAGGGCCTACGAGCAGTACTTC. Translated: CASSLYRTSGRAYEQYF. Together with reference TRBV7-2 and TRBJ2-7, the CDR3 gives the full variable domain: GAGVSQSPSNKVTEKGKDVELRCDPISGHTALYWYRQSLGQGLEFLIYFQGNSAPDKSGLPSDRFSAERTGGSVSTLTIQRTQQEDSAVYLCASSLYRTSGRAYEQYFGPGTRLTVT.

Ten or more counts support this clonotype. The chain joins TRBV20-1 to TRBJ2-7; 7 bases are shared with TRBD1. The CDR3 covers 14 residues. Germline V gives CDR1 DFQATT, CDR2 SNEGSKA (reference sequence). J gave up 1 base and V 3 bases, and 6 bases lay outside the gene matches. The CDR3: CSARGTVHSYEQYF. CDR3 sequence (DNA): TGCAGTGCTAGGGGGACAGTGCATTCCTACGAGCAGTACTTC.

This clonotype showed up many times. This sequence joins TRBV19 and TRBJ2-4; D may be TRBD2 (6 bases). Germline V lookup: CDR1 LNHDA, CDR2 SQIVND (reference sequence). CDR3 length equals 13 residues. Trimming removed 5 bases at V and 4 bases at J, with 9 bases between. As DNA, the CDR3 is TGTGCCAGTAGTTCGGGACTGAAAAACATTCAGTACTTC. It yields the protein CASSSGLKNIQYF.

There are many counts of this clonotype. The chain couples TRBV29-1 to TRBJ2-5; possibly TRBD1 for D (5 bases). Germline V gene lookup returns CDR1 SQVTM and CDR2 ANQGSEA. The germline V and J ends were trimmed by 1 base and 0 bases, with 6 bases remaining between them. The CDR3 is 13 amino acids. CDR3 sequence: CSVEAGYQETQYF. CDR3 in DNA: TGCAGCGTTGAAGCAGGGTACCAAGAGACCCAGTACTTC. The full variable domain, in which reference TRBV29-1 and TRBJ2-5 provide the parts outside the CDR3, is SAVISQKPSRDICQRGTSLTIQCQVDSQVTMMFWYRQQPGQSLTLIATANQGSEATYESGFVIDKFPISRPNLTFSTLTVSNMSPEDSSIYLCSVEAGYQETQYFGPGTRLLVL.

J is TRBJ2-7 and V is TRBV7-2; 7 nucleotides match TRBD1. Germline CDR1 SGHTA, CDR2 FQGNSA. V was pared by 1 base and J by 4 bases, with 7 bases of the junction left unmatched. The CDR3 is made up of 15 amino acids. Here the CDR3 reads CASSLGPGTEYEQYF. CDR3 coding DNA: TGTGCCAGCAGCTTAGGGCCCGGGACAGAATACGAGCAGTACTTC.

The sample holds a few counts of this clonotype. The rearrangement joins TRBV7-8 to TRBJ2-5; 12 bases agree with TRBD2. The germline gives CDR1 SGHVS, CDR2 FQNEAQ. This CDR3 is 16 amino acids long. Trimming at V came to 0 bases and at J to 5 bases, leaving 4 bases not matched to a gene. This chain's CDR3 is CASSLAGLAGSETQYF. The CDR3 DNA follows: TGTGCCAGCAGCTTAGCCGGACTAGCGGGATCTGAGACCCAGTACTTC.

For this clonotype: This clone may be a read error of a much larger clone one base away. The CDR3 loop is CASSRTSGSPHEQFF. The CDR3 nucleotides read TGCGCCAGCAGCCGGACTAGCGGGAGCCCCCATGAGCAGTTCTTC. This chain uses TRBV5-1 with TRBJ2-1, with 13 bases matching TRBD2. The CDR3 is made up of 15 amino acids. CDR1 and CDR2 from the germline V gene are SGHRS and YFSETQ. Germline trimming cut 4 bases from V and 8 bases from J; bases unmatched to any gene: 6.

The chain joins TRBV24-1 to TRBJ2-6; D is uncertain. Trimming removed 5 bases at V and 0 bases at J, with 10 bases between. Germline V lookup: CDR1 KGHDR, CDR2 SFDVKD. The CDR3 totals 16 residues. The CDR3 spells CATSAAVHSGANVLTF. The CDR3 nucleotides read TGTGCCACCAGTGCTGCGGTTCACTCTGGGGCCAACGTCCTGACTTTC.

This clonotype was picked up many times. The V and J genes are TRBV4-3 and TRBJ1-1; TRBD1 might be the D (6 bases). V lost 1 base and J lost 3, with 18 bases in between. The germline CDR1 and CDR2 sequences are LGHNA and YSLEER. The CDR3 is 17 amino acids. The chain's CDR3 is CASSQGSGVNGDTEAFF. CDR3 coding DNA: TGCGCCAGCAGCCAAGGCTCAGGGGTAAATGGAGACACTGAAGCTTTCTTT.

This clonotype has ten or more counts. This sequence joins TRBV28 and TRBJ2-3, with D perhaps TRBD1 (6 bases). The CDR3 is 15 residues long. Germline CDR1 MDHEN, CDR2 SYDVKM. Trimming took off 3 bases at V and 4 bases at J, with 14 bases between the two ends. The CDR3 protein is CASSLRGRGSDTQYF. Written as DNA, the CDR3 is TGTGCCAGCAGTTTGCGTGGCAGGGGATCAGATACGCAGTATTTT.

There are many counts of this clonotype. The chain uses TRBV19 and TRBJ1-4; 8 nucleotides match TRBD1. Trimming at V came to 2 bases and at J to 10 bases, leaving 6 bases not matched to a gene. CDR1 is LNHDA, CDR2 SQIVND, per germline (reference sequence). This CDR3 has 14 residues. CDR3 loop: CASSIQGARGKLFF. The CDR3 nucleotides are TGTGCCAGTAGTATACAGGGGGCGCGGGGAAAACTGTTTTTT.

On this clonotype itself: A read error may be the cause here, since a much bigger clone is one base away. The CDR3 DNA reads TGTGACAGCAGTGGGACAGGGAGGACCGGGGAGCTGTTTTTT. Encoded protein: CDSSGTGRTGELFF. The gene calls are TRBV6-1 and TRBJ2-2; 9 bases fit TRBD1. Germline lookup yields CDR1 MNHNS and CDR2 SASEGT. The CDR3 totals 14 residues.

This clonotype was picked up many times. The chain has TRBV28 and TRBJ1-6, with a tentative D call TRBD1 (6 bases). Trimming shortened V by 5 bases and J by 7 bases, and 18 bases separated the two germline ends. Germline CDR1 MDHEN, CDR2 SYDVKM. This CDR3 comprises 16 residues. Here the CDR3 reads CASSPNGGARNSPLHF. As DNA, the CDR3 is TGTGCCAGCAGTCCTAATGGGGGGGCGCGAAATTCACCCCTCCACTTT.

This clonotype has a count of ten or more. V is TRBV6-5 and J is TRBJ1-3; TRBD1 is a possible D gene (6 bases). The V end was cut by 0 bases, the J end by 5 bases, with 11 bases between. Germline V CDR1 and CDR2: MNHEY, SVGAGI. The CDR3 consists of 15 residues. In nucleotides, the CDR3 is TGTGCCAGCAGTTACTCGGCAGGGGAGCGAAACACCATATATTTT. This codes for CASSYSAGERNTIYF.

This clonotype was picked up a small number of times. This sequence joins TRBV27 and TRBJ2-7; no definite D call. The CDR3 covers 13 residues. Trimming took off 5 bases at V and 1 base at J, with 9 bases between the two ends. CDR1 MNHEY and CDR2 SMNVEV come from the germline V gene (reference sequence). CDR3 bases: TGTGCCAGCAGTGTCATGGGGTCCTACGAGCAGTACTTC. The encoded protein is CASSVMGSYEQYF.

This clonotype showed up many times. The chain is built from TRBV29-1 and TRBJ1-2; the D gene is possibly TRBD1 (6 bases). Germline assignment: CDR1 SQVTM and CDR2 ANQGSEA. Deletions cut 2 bases from V and 4 bases from J, with 8 bases between. The CDR3 length is 12 residues. The CDR3 protein is CSVERGVYGYTF. The CDR3 nucleotides are TGCAGCGTTGAAAGGGGGGTCTATGGCTACACCTTC. Using reference TRBV29-1 and TRBJ1-2 for the parts outside the CDR3, the full variable domain is SAVISQKPSRDICQRGTSLTIQCQVDSQVTMMFWYRQQPGQSLTLIATANQGSEATYESGFVIDKFPISRPNLTFSTLTVSNMSPEDSSIYLCSVERGVYGYTFGSGTRLTVV.

The table lists this clonotype with many counts. V gene TRBV20-1 combines with J gene TRBJ2-7; 13 positions agree with TRBD2. This CDR3 region has 17 residues. After removal of 0 bases from V and 4 bases from J, the junction contained 9 bases not matched to a gene. The germline V gene encodes CDR1 DFQATT and CDR2 SNEGSKA (reference sequence). The CDR3 sequence: CSARDRRLAGGLYEQYF. The CDR3 coding sequence is TGCAGTGCTAGAGATCGCCGACTAGCGGGAGGATTGTACGAGCAGTACTTC.